A single sample gave rise to the 14 T cell receptor beta chains below, sequenced in a study of cytomegalovirus exposure and HLA in healthy donors. Sequencing used immunoSEQ multiplex PCR; TCRdb keeps in-frame clones, though not all of them. The sample contains 100,000 to 150,000 clones, about nine tenths of which appear only once. Sample: PBMCs. The receptors originated from a young woman in good health and CMV-seronegative.

As concerns this clone: Other nucleotide sequences in the sample specify the same CDR3. CDR3 DNA sequence: TGTGCCAGTAGTATAGGACAGGGCTACGAGCAGTACTTC. Translating it yields CASSIGQGYEQYF. J is TRBJ2-7 and V is TRBV19; 7 nucleotides align to TRBD1. Germline loops: CDR1 LNHDA, CDR2 SQIVND (reference sequence). The length of the CDR3 is 13 residues. V was clipped by 1 base and J by 3 bases; unmatched bases: 0.

This clone is a singleton in its sample. This chain uses TRBV5-1 with TRBJ2-5; 10 bases are shared with TRBD1. The germline CDR1 and CDR2 sequences are SGHRS and YFSETQ. The CDR3 contains 16 residues. With 0 bases clipped from V and 5 bases from J, the junction kept 7 bases outside the gene matches. The CDR3 sequence is CASSLGPGQGKETQYF. The CDR3 region has the DNA TGCGCCAGCAGCTTGGGGCCGGGACAGGGGAAGGAGACCCAGTACTTC.

The chain uses TRBV4-1 and TRBJ2-7; 9 bases are a match to TRBD2. The CDR3 is 16 residues long. Germline-derived CDR1 and CDR2 are MGHRA and YSYEKL. The V segment lost 1 base and the J segment 3 bases; nucleotides outside the gene matches: 7. As DNA, the CDR3 is TGCGCCAGCAGCCAAGCCAGAGCGGGAGGAGGCTACGAGCAGTACTTC. It encodes CASSQARAGGGYEQYF.

This chain uses TRBV30 with TRBJ2-5; 8 nucleotides align to TRBD1. The trim removed 3 bases at V and 5 bases at J, leaving 11 bases unmatched. This CDR3 is 15 amino acids long. In germline, CDR1 is GTSNPN, CDR2 SVGIG (reference sequence). This chain's CDR3 is CAWSLGQGGVETQYF. CDR3 coding DNA: TGTGCCTGGAGCTTAGGACAGGGAGGTGTGGAGACCCAGTACTTC.

V and J are TRBV2 and TRBJ2-5; the match to TRBD1 covers 11 bases. Germline V gives CDR1 SNHLY, CDR2 FYNNEI. With 5 bases clipped from V and 5 bases from J, the junction kept 7 bases outside the gene matches. The CDR3 consists of 15 residues. This CDR3 is CASSLDRGQGETQYF. CDR3 bases: TGTGCCAGCAGTCTGGACAGGGGGCAGGGGGAGACCCAGTACTTC.

CDR3 sequence (DNA): TGTGCCAGCAGCTTCAGTCTAGGGGACACCGGGGAGCTGTTTTTT. This codes for CASSFSLGDTGELFF. J is TRBJ2-2 and V is TRBV11-2, with a tentative D call TRBD1 (5 bases). V dropped 3 bases and J dropped 3 bases, with 11 bases sitting between them. The CDR3 spans 15 residues. Germline V gives CDR1 SGHAT, CDR2 FQNNGV.

V and J are TRBV5-1 and TRBJ2-7; weak D call: TRBD2 (6 bases). The CDR3 spans 15 residues. Germline values: CDR1 SGHRS, CDR2 YFSETQ. Trimming removed 2 bases at V and 4 bases at J, with 16 bases between. Here the CDR3 DNA reads TGCGCCAGCAGCTTTTCCGGGGGTGGCTTGTACGAGCAGTACTTC. It translates to CASSFSGGGLYEQYF.

The chain is built from TRBV6-5 and TRBJ2-7; D perhaps matches TRBD2 (6 bases). Germline V gene data show CDR1 as MNHEY and CDR2 as SVGAGI. CDR3 size: 14 residues. V shed 6 bases and J shed 4 bases, with 16 bases lying between them. CDR3: CASRHPGLPYEQYF. CDR3 DNA: TGTGCCAGCAGGCACCCGGGACTCCCATACGAGCAGTACTTC.

The rearrangement uses TRBV10-3 and TRBJ1-1, with D possibly matching TRBD1 (6 bases). The germline CDR1 and CDR2 sequences are ENHRY and SYGVKD. V was clipped by 3 bases and J by 5 bases, with 16 bases between them. The CDR3 covers 15 residues. The CDR3 nucleotides read TGTGCCATCAGTGATCAAAAGGGGGGGCTAACTGAAGCTTTCTTT. Its translation: CAISDQKGGLTEAFF.

In this sample, this clone turned up once. V usage is TRBV11-3 and J usage is TRBJ2-7; the match to TRBD1 covers 8 bases. The CDR3 loop spans 14 amino acids. V shed 5 bases, J shed 4 bases, and the junction held 7 bases outside the gene matches. CDR1 SGHNT and CDR2 YENEEA come from the germline V gene. The CDR3 is CASSRRQGPYEQYF. DNA of the CDR3: TGTGCCAGCAGCCGGCGACAGGGGCCGTACGAGCAGTACTTC.

The chain is built from TRBV5-5 and TRBJ2-3; D might be TRBD1 (5 bases). This CDR3 comprises 16 residues. Trimming removed 4 bases from V and 4 bases from J, with 19 bases in between. Germline V gene sequence: CDR1 SGHKS, CDR2 YYEKEE (reference sequence). CDR3 in amino acids: CASSPIVGRAADTQYF. The DNA of the CDR3 is TGTGCCAGCAGCCCCATCGTTGGCAGGGCAGCAGATACGCAGTATTTT.

J is TRBJ2-7 and V is TRBV13, with 7 bases matching TRBD2. The CDR3 length is 14 residues. V shed 7 bases and J 5 bases; nucleotides not matched to a gene: 11. The germline V gene has CDR1 PRHDT and CDR2 FYEKMQ (reference sequence). The CDR3 DNA sequence: TGTGCCAGCACCCATGGAGCGGGATCCCACGAGCAGTACTTC. The encoded protein is CASTHGAGSHEQYF.

The chain is built from TRBV5-5 and TRBJ2-7; 9 nucleotides align to TRBD1. Germline lookup yields CDR1 SGHKS and CDR2 YYEKEE (reference sequence). The CDR3 spans 15 residues. The V gene end was trimmed by 2 bases and the J gene end by 1 base; junction bases not matched to a gene: 4. The CDR3 coding sequence is TGTGCCAGCAGCTTTCGACAGGGGGGGTCCTACGAGCAGTACTTC. It yields the protein CASSFRQGGSYEQYF.

The chain couples TRBV19 to TRBJ2-7, with a possible D match to TRBD2 (6 bases). The CDR3 consists of 14 residues. Germline V gene data show CDR1 as LNHDA and CDR2 as SQIVND (reference sequence). V was trimmed by 3 bases and J by 0 bases, leaving 9 bases between them. CDR3: CASSMGGSSYEQYF. CDR3 DNA: TGTGCCAGTAGTATGGGGGGAAGCTCCTACGAGCAGTACTTC.